This T cell receptor beta chain was sequenced in a study of radiotherapy plus CTLA-4 blockade in lung cancer. Study details: Objective responses were recorded in 15% to 20% of patients, with disease control recorded in 25% to 35%. Study outcomes and limitations: Among blood TCR repertoires after radiotherapy plus ipilimumab, tumor-derived clones expanded. Reports identified early blood T cell clone dynamics, with interferon-beta, as the best response predictor.

The V end was cut by 4 bases, the J end by 1 base, with 20 bases between. CDR1 is SQVTM and CDR2 is ANQGSEA in the germline V gene. This CDR3 has 16 residues. The data were produced by immunoSEQ multiplex PCR, yet TCRdb's version contains in-frame clones alone and is incomplete. The data show some 80,000 clones, around 80% seen once. Turning to this clone: The target antigen is unknown.

The rearrangement uses TRBV29-1 and TRBJ2-7, with a tentative D call TRBD1 (5 bases). This TCR came from a human donor with non-small cell lung cancer who had stable disease on radiotherapy plus ipilimumab. Specimen: peripheral blood, collected from a patient treated with radiotherapy plus ipilimumab. The CDR3: CSVGRTQGMGSYEQYF. CDR3 nucleotide sequence: TGCAGCGTTGGCCGAACCCAGGGTATGGGGTCCTACGAGCAGTACTTC.